The following is a T cell receptor beta chain sequence with its context. The sample contains more than one DNA sequence encoding this CDR3. The data are from a study of Ad26.COV2.S vaccination and SARS-CoV-2 variants. The treatment: around 19 received Ad26.COV2.S at low or high dose, single or two shots; several received placebo; per-sample allocation not given. Material that was analyzed had been drawn on day 63 after the first vaccine or placebo injection. The table came from immunoSEQ multiplex PCR; TCRdb's copy has only in-frame clones and leaves some out. The repertoire includes approximately 250,000 clones, around 88% of them detected once, and less than 3.5% sits in the top ten. The sequence was collected from a person between 18 and 59 years old who received the Ad26.COV2.S COVID-19 vaccine or a placebo. The sequenced sample was peripheral blood, obtained in a trial of Ad26.COV2.S vaccine versus placebo.

CDR3 loop: CASSQDRGSYNEQFF. The DNA for the CDR3 is TGCGCCAGCAGCCAAGATCGAGGCTCCTACAATGAGCAGTTCTTC. V is TRBV4-3 and J is TRBJ2-1, with D hard to call. The CDR3 sequence is 15 residues long. Between the trimmed V and J ends, which lost 0 bases and 0 bases, there was a span of 6 bases. CDR1 LGHNA and CDR2 YSLEER come from the germline V gene.